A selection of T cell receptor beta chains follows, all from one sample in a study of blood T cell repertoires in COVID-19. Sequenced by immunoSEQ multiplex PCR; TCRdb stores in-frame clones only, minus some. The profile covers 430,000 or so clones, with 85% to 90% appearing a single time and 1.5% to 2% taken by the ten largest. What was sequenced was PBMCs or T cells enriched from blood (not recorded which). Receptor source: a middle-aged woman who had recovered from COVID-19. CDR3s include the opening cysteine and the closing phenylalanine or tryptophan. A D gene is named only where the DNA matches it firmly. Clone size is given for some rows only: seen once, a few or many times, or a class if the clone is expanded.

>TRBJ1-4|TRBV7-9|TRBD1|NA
TGTGCCAGCAGCCCCCCGGGACAGGAAAAACTGTTTTTT
CASSPPGQEKLFF
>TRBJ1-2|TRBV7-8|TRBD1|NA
TGTGCCAGCAGCTTAGTACACGCAGGGACAGTCTATGGCTACACCTTC
CASSLVHAGTVYGYTF
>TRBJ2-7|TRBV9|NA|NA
TGTGCCAGCAGCCGGGCGGACAGTCCCTACGAGCAGTACTTC
CASSRADSPYEQYF
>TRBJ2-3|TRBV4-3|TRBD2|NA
TGCGCCAGCAGCCAAGGGGCAGGACTAGCGGGAAGCACAGATCGTACGCAGTATTTT
CASSQGAGLAGSTDRTQYF
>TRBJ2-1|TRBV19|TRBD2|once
TGTGCCAGTAGTATGTTGACACTAGCGGGCACCTACAATGAGCAGTTCTTC
CASSMLTLAGTYNEQFF
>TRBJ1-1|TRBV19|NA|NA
TGTGCCAGTAGTATTACCCCAGGGGCGATCACTGAAGCTTTCTTT
CASSITPGAITEAFF
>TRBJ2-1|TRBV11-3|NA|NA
TGTGCCAGCAGCTTAGGGGGAGAGACGTTTTACAATGAGCAGTTCTTC
CASSLGGETFYNEQFF
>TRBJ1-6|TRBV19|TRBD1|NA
TGTGCCAGTAGCCCAACCCGACAGGGAGATTATAATTCACCCCTCCACTTT
CASSPTRQGDYNSPLHF
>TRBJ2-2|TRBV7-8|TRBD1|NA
TGTGCCAGCAGCTCGCTGACAGGGGGCAACACCGGGGAGCTGTTTTTT
CASSSLTGGNTGELFF
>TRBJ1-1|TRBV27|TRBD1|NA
TGTGCCAGCAGTCTGACAGGGGGAAGGACTGAAGCTTTCTTT
CASSLTGGRTEAFF
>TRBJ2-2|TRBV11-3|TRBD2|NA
TGTGCCAGCAGCTTGAGCGGGGTGAACACCGGGGAGCTGTTTTTT
CASSLSGVNTGELFF
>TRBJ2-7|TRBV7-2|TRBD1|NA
TGTGCCAGCAGCCTACGGACAGGGGGGACCTACGAGCAGTACTTC
CASSLRTGGTYEQYF
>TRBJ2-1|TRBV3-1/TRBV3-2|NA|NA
TGTGCCAGCAGCCAAGATTTAACTAGGAACCATGAGCAGTTCTTC
CASSQDLTRNHEQFF
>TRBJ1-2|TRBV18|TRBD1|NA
TGTGCCAGCTCAGACATCGCTTCGCGACAGGGTAGGAGCTATGGCTACACCTTC
CASSDIASRQGRSYGYTF
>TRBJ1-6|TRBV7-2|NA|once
TGTGCCAGCAGCTTACAGGTTGAAAATTCACCCCTCCACTTT
CASSLQVENSPLHF
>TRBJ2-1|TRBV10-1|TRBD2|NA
TGCGCCAGCAGCTACGGGACTAGCTTCGACAATGAGCAGTTCTTC
CASSYGTSFDNEQFF
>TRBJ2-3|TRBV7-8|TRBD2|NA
TGTGCCAGCAGCTCCCACCGACTAGCGGGAATGGCAGATACGCAGTATTTT
CASSSHRLAGMADTQYF
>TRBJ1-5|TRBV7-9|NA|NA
TGTGCCAGCAGCTTACAGGGAGGGCAGCCCCAGCATTTT
CASSLQGGQPQHF
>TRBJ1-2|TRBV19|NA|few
TGTGCCAGTAGTAGGCAGGGCTATGGCTACACCTTC
CASSRQGYGYTF
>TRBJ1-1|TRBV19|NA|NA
TGTGCCAGTAGTATTGGGCAGCCTGAAGCTTTCTTT
CASSIGQPEAFF
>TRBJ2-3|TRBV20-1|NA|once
TGCAGTGCTAGTAGTTTAGCGGAGACCACAGATACGCAGTATTTT
CSASSLAETTDTQYF
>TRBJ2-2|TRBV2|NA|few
TGTGCCAGCAGCCAACAGGGACACACCGGGGAGCTGTTTTTT
CASSQQGHTGELFF
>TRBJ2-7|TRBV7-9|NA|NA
TGTGCCAGCAGCTTAGGGTGGGGACTCGAGCAGTACTTC
CASSLGWGLEQYF
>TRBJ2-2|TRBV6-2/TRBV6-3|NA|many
TGTGCCAGCAGTTCCCCGGACAGCCTGCTCACCGGGGAGCTGTTTTTT
CASSSPDSLLTGELFF
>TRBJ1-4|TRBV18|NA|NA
TGTGCCAGCTCACCACAACAGGGTGAAGAAAAACTGTTTTTT
CASSPQQGEEKLFF
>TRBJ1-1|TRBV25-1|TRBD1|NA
TGTGCCAGCAGTGAATCAGGGGGAACAGCTTTCTTT
CASSESGGTAFF
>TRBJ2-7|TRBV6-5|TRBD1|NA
TGTGCCAGCCAAGGACAGGGCTACGAGCAGTACTTC
CASQGQGYEQYF
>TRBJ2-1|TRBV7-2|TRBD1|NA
TGTGCCAGCAGCCTTCAGGGGACAGGGAGCAATGAGCAGTTCTTC
CASSLQGTGSNEQFF
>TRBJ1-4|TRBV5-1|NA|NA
TGCGCCAGCAGCTTGGGTCAGGGAAATGAAAAACTGTTTTTT
CASSLGQGNEKLFF